This record concerns one T cell receptor (beta chain) sequence. What this receptor recognizes is not known. Base qualities are not at hand, and no much larger clone is one base apart. The library was generated by the immunoSEQ multiplex PCR assay. Some 1.1 x 10^5 TCR templates per sample were assayed on the deep sequencing platform. Genomic DNA extracted from sorted T cells was used for TCRbeta CDR3 sequencing. The study's own analysis went as follows. The R programming language was used for clonal analysis of TCRbeta CDR3 data. Unstimulated samples were compared with post-reaction CFSE-low samples to define alloreactive CD4+ and CD8+ clones. Alloreactive CD4+ clones were assigned to regulatory or non-regulatory origin by matching sequences to sorted unstimulated Treg and non-Treg repertoires. Drawn from immuneACCESS, this table holds only the in-frame rearrangements with V and J called that TCRdb kept. Clones are partly lost; checked studies trace under half to an unresolved V gene and leave the rest unexplained. The DNA was the basis for D and trimming; V, J and clone size are from that table. The sample table contains fewer than 80,000 clones; only one count was recorded for 90% to 95% of them. The ten most abundant clones make up over 4% of the sample.

The data belong to a study of siplizumab effects on memory and regulatory T cells (dated by TCRdb to between 2018 and 2020). A note on the overall study: The study looked at the effect of siplizumab, an anti-CD2 antibody, on alloreactive T-cell subsets in allogeneic mixed lymphocyte reactions made from human PBMCs. Study-level results and caveats: For roughly 75-96% of proliferating CD4+ or CD8+ clones, no naive or memory phenotype could be assigned. Among mappable alloreactive CD4+ clones, the Treg-derived fraction averaged nearly 70% with siplizumab versus 25% to 30% in control reactions. No functional confirmation was obtained for the suppressive function of proliferating Tregs from siplizumab cultures. The cumulative frequency of alloreactive sequences that could be traced back to unstimulated CD4+ memory T cells was significantly reduced by siplizumab. Greater diversity appeared to be present in unstimulated naive T cells than in memory T cells, and a substantial contribution to the alloresponse seemed to be made by naive cells. Sequences below about 10^-5 frequency were poorly captured, so only a minor fraction of alloreactive clones could be mapped to unstimulated subsets.

V is clipped by 2 bases and J by 0 bases, and the sequence between their germline boundaries is 4 bases long. Taken from cysteine to phenylalanine, the CDR3 has 14 residues. Here the CDR3 DNA is all that survives: 42 bases in frame from base 1. Based on the germline V gene, the CDR1 and CDR2 sequences are MGHRA and YSYEKL. TCRbeta CDR3 sequencing was performed on sorted unstimulated T cells and on proliferating T cells recovered from mixed lymphocyte reactions. Fresh whole blood from roughly ten HLA-typed healthy donors served as the source for isolating PBMCs. The sequencing input was CD8+ T cells sorted from blood. This chain joins TRBV4-1 to TRBJ2-2; the D gene lacks a confident call. The receptor comes from a human donor in good health. The sequenced DNA: TGCGCCAGCAGCCAAAATCCGAACACCGGGGAGCTGTTTTTT. It encodes CASSQNPNTGELFF.